These 19 T cell receptor beta chains were sequenced from one sample in a study of cytomegalovirus exposure and HLA in healthy donors. PCR used 60 Vbeta primers and 13 Jbeta primers. Sequencing used immunoSEQ multiplex PCR; TCRdb keeps in-frame clones, though not all of them. Here the sample spans some 150,000 clones, around 60% being singletons. The sample consisted of PBMCs. The receptors stem from a woman aged 55-69 years in good health and CMV-seropositive.

The V gene is TRBV28, the J gene TRBJ2-7; weak D call: TRBD1 (7 bases). CDR1 is MDHEN, CDR2 SYDVKM, per germline. Trimming shortened V by 8 bases and J by 2 bases, and 22 bases separated the two germline ends. The CDR3 has 16 amino acids. CDR3 residues: CASLTGAGGPTYEQYF. CDR3 DNA: TGTGCCAGCTTAACGGGGGCAGGGGGTCCTACCTACGAGCAGTACTTC.

V gene TRBV28 combines with J gene TRBJ2-1; TRBD2 matches 9 bases. The J segment lost 0 bases and the V segment lost 3 bases, leaving 0 bases of the junction unmatched. This CDR3 contains 15 residues. Germline V CDR1 and CDR2: MDHEN, SYDVKM. DNA of the CDR3: TGTGCCAGCAGTTTTAGCGGGGGCTCCTACAATGAGCAGTTCTTC. Amino acids: CASSFSGGSYNEQFF.

This clone was counted only a few times. The chain carries TRBV9 and TRBJ1-4; 7 bases match TRBD1. Germline V lookup: CDR1 SGDLS, CDR2 YYNGEE. The CDR3 covers 15 residues. The V and J ends lost 4 bases and 8 bases, in that order; junction bases with no gene match: 11. CDR3 coding DNA: TGTGCCAGCAGCCCGTCTGACAGGGTGGAGGAAAAACTGTTTTTT. Translating gives CASSPSDRVEEKLFF.

The CDR3 here is CASSPTQGKTQYF. The CDR3 bases are TGTGCCAGCAGTCCTACCCAGGGGAAGACCCAGTACTTC. J is TRBJ2-5 and V is TRBV28, with D perhaps TRBD1 (6 bases). In germline, CDR1 is MDHEN, CDR2 SYDVKM. The CDR3 is made up of 13 amino acids. V gave up 5 bases and J gave up 6 bases, with 13 bases separating them. The full variable domain, completed using reference TRBV28 and TRBJ2-5, is DVKVTQSSRYLVKRTGEKVFLECVQDMDHENMFWYRQDPGLGLRLIYFSYDVKMKEKGDIPEGYSVSREKKERFSLILESASTNQTSMYLCASSPTQGKTQYFGPGTRLLVL.

This sequence joins TRBV30 and TRBJ2-3; D unresolved. Germline V gene lookup returns CDR1 GTSNPN and CDR2 SVGIG (reference sequence). V was shortened by 1 base and J by 6 bases, with 11 bases between the two germline ends. CDR3 length equals 13 residues. The CDR3: CAWSETNKDTQYF. For the CDR3, the DNA is TGTGCCTGGAGTGAAACTAATAAGGATACGCAGTATTTT.

CDR3 sequence: CASSFSTSGDLSYEQYF. CDR3 in DNA: TGTGCCAGCAGTTTTTCGACTAGCGGGGACCTCTCCTACGAGCAGTACTTC. The J gene is TRBJ2-7, the V gene TRBV27; 11 bases map to TRBD2. The germline V gene encodes CDR1 MNHEY and CDR2 SMNVEV (reference sequence). There are 17 residues in the CDR3. The V gene end was trimmed by 3 bases and the J gene end by 0 bases; junction bases not matched to a gene: 7.

The genes are TRBV19 and TRBJ1-2, with 12 bases aligning to TRBD1. Germline-derived CDR1 and CDR2 are LNHDA and SQIVND (reference sequence). The CDR3 contains 18 residues. Losses at the gene ends were 3 bases for V and 3 bases for J; bases not matched to a gene: 11. The CDR3 DNA follows: TGTGCCAGTAGTATGCTCGTCCCGGGACAGGGGGCGGACTATGGCTACACCTTC. Encoded protein: CASSMLVPGQGADYGYTF.

The CDR3 sequence is CASSLAGTADTQYF. Here the CDR3 DNA reads TGCGCCAGCAGCTTGGCCGGGACAGCAGATACGCAGTATTTT. The chain recombines TRBV5-1 with TRBJ2-3; 7 nucleotides line up with TRBD1. The CDR3 extends over 14 amino acids. Germline CDR1 reads SGHRS; CDR2 reads YFSETQ. Losses at the gene ends were 0 bases for V and 4 bases for J; bases not matched to a gene: 2.

This clone occurred once. The rearrangement joins TRBV5-1 to TRBJ1-1; 7 nucleotides line up with TRBD1. Unmatched junction bases numbered 8, after V lost 6 bases and J lost 0 bases. This CDR3 contains 15 residues. Germline CDR1 and CDR2: SGHRS and YFSETQ. CDR3 sequence reads: CASNRGQTVNTEAFF. Written as DNA, the CDR3 is TGCGCCAGCAACCGGGGACAGACTGTGAACACTGAAGCTTTCTTT.

In this sample, this clone turned up a few times. The CDR3 reads CASSTGEYNEQFF. The CDR3 DNA sequence: TGTGCCAGCAGTACCGGGGAGTACAATGAGCAGTTCTTC. The V call is TRBV27, the J call TRBJ2-1; a possible D gene is TRBD2 (5 bases). V was pared by 5 bases and J by 4 bases, with 9 bases between. CDR3 length equals 13 residues. The V gene's germline CDR1 is MNHEY and CDR2 SMNVEV (reference sequence).

This chain connects TRBV25-1 to TRBJ2-7; 8 bases map to TRBD2. The V segment lost 3 bases and the J segment 5 bases; nucleotides outside the gene matches: 6. This CDR3 is 14 amino acids long. CDR1 is MGHDK, CDR2 SYGVNS, per germline. CDR3 coding DNA: TGTGCCAGCAGTGAGATAGGTAGCGGGAACGAGCAGTACTTC. This encodes CASSEIGSGNEQYF.

This chain joins TRBV29-1 and TRBJ2-5, with D unresolved. Per germline, CDR1 SQVTM and CDR2 ANQGSEA. V was shortened by 6 bases and J by 11 bases, with 19 bases between the two germline ends. This CDR3 contains 12 residues. The CDR3 DNA sequence: TGCAGCGTACAAGGTCCCCCTAGAGAGCAGTACTTC. Translating gives CSVQGPPREQYF.

This clone was picked up a small number of times. V and J are TRBV11-3 and TRBJ2-1, with 11 bases aligning to TRBD1. The germline V gene encodes CDR1 SGHNT and CDR2 YENEEA. CDR3 length equals 15 residues. V lost 1 base, J lost 8 bases, and 4 bases stayed unmatched. The CDR3 nucleotides read TGTGCCAGCAGCTTAGTTGGGACAGGGGGTCATGAGCAGTTCTTC. It translates to CASSLVGTGGHEQFF.

The chain is built from TRBV25-1 and TRBJ2-7, with 8 bases lining up with TRBD2. Unmatched junction bases numbered 12, after V lost 2 bases and J lost 3 bases. The germline V gene encodes CDR1 MGHDK and CDR2 SYGVNS. The CDR3 is made up of 17 amino acids. The DNA of the CDR3 is TGTGCCAGCAGTGAAGGTAGCGGGATCGCTACTTTCTACGAGCAGTACTTC. As protein: CASSEGSGIATFYEQYF.

This clone has a single count. The chain has TRBV25-1 and TRBJ1-2; perhaps TRBD1 as D (5 bases). The CDR3 length is 16 residues. Germline V gene lookup returns CDR1 MGHDK and CDR2 SYGVNS. V gave up 2 bases and J gave up 0 bases, with 13 bases separating them. The CDR3 is CASSEGASPSNYGYTF. CDR3 DNA: TGTGCCAGCAGTGAAGGGGCCAGCCCTTCTAACTATGGCTACACCTTC.

The V call is TRBV7-9, the J call TRBJ2-4; D is possibly TRBD2 (6 bases). In germline, CDR1 is SEHNR, CDR2 FQNEAQ (reference sequence). This CDR3 contains 16 residues. Trimming cost V 1 base and J 0 bases, with 10 bases left between them. CDR3 in DNA: TGTGCCAGCAGCTTAGTAGGCGGGGTAGCCAAAAACATTCAGTACTTC. This gives the protein CASSLVGGVAKNIQYF.

V usage is TRBV18 and J usage is TRBJ2-2, with TRBD2 identical over 7 bases. Trimming removed 0 bases from V and 6 bases from J; junction bases left unmatched: 7. Germline V gives CDR1 KGHSH, CDR2 LQKENI. This CDR3 region has 16 residues. This CDR3 is CASSPPLAKGSGELFF. The CDR3 region has the DNA TGTGCCAGCTCACCACCACTAGCGAAGGGATCCGGGGAGCTGTTTTTT. Full variable domain (rest looked up from reference TRBV18 and TRBJ2-2): NAGVMQNPRHLVRRRGQEARLRCSPMKGHSHVYWYRQLPEEGLKFMVYLQKENIIDESGMPKERFSAEFPKEGPSILRIQQVVRGDSAAYFCASSPPLAKGSGELFFGEGSRLTVL.

This sequence joins TRBV28 and TRBJ2-6; D possibly corresponds to TRBD2 (7 bases). Between the trimmed V and J ends, which lost 7 bases and 1 base, there was a span of 20 bases. CDR3 length: 18 residues. The V gene's germline CDR1 is MDHEN and CDR2 SYDVKM. CDR3 DNA sequence: TGTGCCAGCATTACGTTTGGGGGGGCAAAGTCTGGGGCCAACGTCCTGACTTTC. Residues: CASITFGGAKSGANVLTF.

The J gene is TRBJ1-1, the V gene TRBV25-1; D unclear. Looked up from germline, CDR1 is MGHDK and CDR2 is SYGVNS. Trimming removed 1 base at V and 4 bases at J, with 13 bases between. CDR3 length equals 15 residues. The CDR3 nucleotides are TGTGCCAGCAGTGAATGGGGAGTTGGACCCACTGAAGCTTTCTTT. Translation gives CASSEWGVGPTEAFF.